This paragraph reports one TCR beta chain. Its cognate antigen is unknown. At one end, the junction sequence differs from germline, possibly due to a read error. The data derive from a study of blood T cells in healthy people across ages. Notes on the study in general: There was no known CMV status for donors, so expanded clonotype changes were possibly confounded.

The CDR3 contains 14 residues. From germline, CDR1 is SGHNT and CDR2 YYREEE (reference sequence). Using a J-beta primer mix together with a sample-barcoded 5' primer, a second PCR was run for about 6 to 12 cycles. MiXCR, run by TCRdb on the 5' RACE reads, gives a single entry per CDR3 protein. The data contain approximately 800,000 distinct CDR3 sequences, under 30% of them seen just once; the ten biggest clones take up less than 3.5%. This same sample was also part of a study on T cells of mothers and their children.

This chain connects TRBV5-4 to TRBJ2-3; TRBD1 matches 8 bases. The clonotype originates from a boy aged 10-17 years in good health. The specimen sequenced was blood. DNA of the CDR3: TGTGCCACGCAGGGGGCGCTTGTCACAGATATGCAGTATTTT. This encodes CATQGALVTDMQYF.